The 9 T cell receptor beta chains below come from one sample, sequenced in a study of cytomegalovirus exposure and HLA in healthy donors. Vbeta (60) and Jbeta (13) primers were used in the PCR. Profiling relied on immunoSEQ multiplex PCR, and the TCRdb table lists in-frame clones only, not all of them. The table records around 190,000 clones, 70% to 75% of them present only once. Material: PBMCs. Source of these receptors: a woman in her twenties or thirties in good health and CMV-seropositive.

The V gene is TRBV27, the J gene TRBJ1-5, with 7 bases fitting TRBD1. The trim removed 5 bases at V and 15 bases at J, leaving 13 bases unmatched. The CDR3 has 13 amino acids. Germline CDR1 and CDR2: MNHEY and SMNVEV (reference sequence). As DNA, the CDR3 is TGTGCCAGCAGTGGCTCACAGGGGACCATCTCGCATTTT. Translated: CASSGSQGTISHF.

V is TRBV5-1 and J is TRBJ2-1, with TRBD1 matching over 7 bases. The CDR3 runs 12 residues. J gave up 6 bases and V 5 bases, and 2 bases lay outside the gene matches. Germline CDR1 is SGHRS and CDR2 is YFSETQ. The CDR3 loop is CASSYRGNEQFF. In DNA form, the CDR3 reads TGCGCCAGCAGTTACAGGGGCAATGAGCAGTTCTTC. Full variable domain (outside the CDR3, taken from reference TRBV5-1 and TRBJ2-1): KAGVTQTPRYLIKTRGQQVTLSCSPISGHRSVSWYQQTPGQGLQFLFEYFSETQRNKGNFPGRFSGRQFSNSRSEMNVSTLELGDSALYLCASSYRGNEQFFGPGTRLTVL.

The chain employs TRBV4-1 and TRBJ2-2, with TRBD1 matching 9 bases. Germline values: CDR1 MGHRA, CDR2 YSYEKL. The junction had 9 bases not matched to a gene; V was cut back by 3 bases and J by 4 bases. The CDR3 has 17 amino acids. The CDR3 loop is CASSHPGTGIVTGELFF. The CDR3 DNA sequence: TGCGCCAGCAGCCATCCAGGGACAGGGATAGTCACCGGGGAGCTGTTTTTT.

The chain carries TRBV6-1 and TRBJ2-7, with D perhaps matching TRBD1 (5 bases). Trimming took off 1 base at V and 4 bases at J, with 11 bases between the two ends. The CDR3 covers 14 residues. Looked up from germline, CDR1 is MNHNS and CDR2 is SASEGT. As DNA, the CDR3 is TGTGCCAGCAGTGAAGGGCAGGGATGGTACGAGCAGTACTTC. Protein: CASSEGQGWYEQYF.

This clone was observed a handful of times. The chain is built from TRBV7-9 and TRBJ2-7, with 8 positions matching TRBD2. V shed 3 bases, J shed 3 bases, and the junction held 4 bases outside the gene matches. Germline V gene lookup returns CDR1 SEHNR and CDR2 FQNEAQ (reference sequence). The CDR3 contains 14 residues. CDR3 residues: CASSFRGGDYEQYF. The CDR3 region has the DNA TGTGCCAGCAGCTTTCGGGGGGGGGACTACGAGCAGTACTTC.

The V and J genes are TRBV6-1 and TRBJ2-1; no clear D gene. This CDR3 region has 15 residues. V lost 7 bases and J lost 0, with 13 bases in between. Germline CDR1 MNHNS, CDR2 SASEGT. The CDR3 sequence: CASNEIVLSYNEQFF. Written as DNA, the CDR3 is TGTGCCAGCAACGAAATTGTACTCTCCTACAATGAGCAGTTCTTC.

V is TRBV5-1 and J is TRBJ1-2, with 7 positions matching TRBD1. The CDR3 runs 16 residues. Trimming took 1 base from V and 2 from J; bases not matched to a gene: 8. Germline V CDR1 and CDR2: SGHRS, YFSETQ. CDR3 in amino acids: CASSLSPDRKNYGYTF. In DNA, the CDR3 is TGCGCCAGCAGCTTGTCGCCGGACAGGAAGAACTATGGCTACACCTTC.

The V gene is TRBV9, the J gene TRBJ2-1; 12 nucleotides agree with TRBD2. Germline assignment: CDR1 SGDLS and CDR2 YYNGEE. This CDR3 region has 15 residues. The junction had 10 bases not matched to a gene; V was cut back by 7 bases and J by 8 bases. The CDR3 DNA sequence: TGTGCCAGCGGACCTAGCGGGAGGGCCTTCGATGAGCAGTTCTTC. Translating gives CASGPSGRAFDEQFF. The whole variable domain, remainder taken from reference TRBV9 and TRBJ2-1, is DSGVTQTPKHLITATGQRVTLRCSPRSGDLSVYWYQQSLDQGLQFLIQYYNGEERAKGNILERFSAQQFPDLHSELNLSSLELGDSALYFCASGPSGRAFDEQFFGPGTRLTVL.

This clone has just a few counts. This chain connects TRBV28 to TRBJ1-5, with D possibly TRBD1 on 5 matching bases. The ends were cut back, 6 bases at V and 1 base at J, with 13 bases in the middle. The CDR3 covers 15 residues. Germline V gene sequence: CDR1 MDHEN, CDR2 SYDVKM. The DNA for the CDR3 is TGTGCCAGCAGAAAAACGGGGGGGAGCAATCAGCCCCAGCATTTT. Its protein is CASRKTGGSNQPQHF.